These T cell receptor beta chains were read from a single sample in a study of PD-1 blockade in classical Hodgkin lymphoma. The data were produced by immunoSEQ multiplex PCR, yet TCRdb's version contains in-frame clones alone and is incomplete. The sample holds under 80,000 clones; over 90% are singletons and the top ten take roughly 2.5%. Sequenced sample: peripheral blood mononuclear cells (PBMCs). The receptors here all came from a human donor with classical Hodgkin lymphoma. Both conserved end residues are part of each CDR3. A D gene is named only where the DNA matches it firmly. Where a row states a size, it is once, few, many or the class of an expanded clone; other rows omit it.

j_call clone_size d_call v_call cdr3_aa cdr3_nt
TRBJ1-2 NA NA TRBV12-5 CASGLGGGRDRGYTF TGTGCTAGTGGTTTGGGGGGTGGACGGGACCGTGGCTACACCTTC
TRBJ2-5 once NA TRBV6-5 CASSSIRGQETQYF TGTGCCAGCAGTTCCATCCGGGGCCAAGAGACCCAGTACTTC
TRBJ1-1 NA NA TRBV5-1 CASSLGEGDTEAFF TGCGCCAGCAGCTTGGGAGAGGGTGACACTGAAGCTTTCTTT
TRBJ1-1 NA NA TRBV11-3 CASSPRGANTEAFF TGTGCCAGCAGCCCACGGGGGGCGAACACTGAAGCTTTCTTT
TRBJ1-6 NA NA TRBV19 CGSTPGPLNSPLHF TGTGGAAGTACCCCAGGGCCCCTTAATTCACCCCTCCACTTT
TRBJ2-5 NA TRBD1 TRBV28 CASSLSGGVETQYF TGTGCCAGCAGTTTATCAGGGGGCGTCGAGACCCAGTACTTC
TRBJ1-3 NA NA TRBV5-6 CASSRSGLIVRSTIYF TGTGCCAGCAGTAGGTCAGGTCTGATTGTCAGAAGCACCATATATTTT
TRBJ2-3 NA NA TRBV18 CASSPMTAGDTQYF TGTGCCAGCTCACCGATGACAGCTGGGGATACGCAGTATTTT
TRBJ1-5 NA NA TRBV2 CASRGQGRNDQPQHF TGTGCCAGCAGGGGGCAGGGCCGGAATGATCAGCCCCAGCATTTT
TRBJ2-7 NA NA TRBV7-6 CASSLSPAGEQYF TGTGCCAGCAGCTTGTCCCCTGCGGGGGAGCAGTACTTC
TRBJ2-1 NA NA TRBV15 CATSRRPGSGQFF TGTGCCACCAGCAGGAGACCCGGAAGTGGGCAGTTCTTC
TRBJ1-3 NA TRBD1 TRBV19 CASSAPRDRGGNTIYF TGTGCCAGTAGTGCACCGCGGGACAGGGGTGGAAACACCATATATTTT
TRBJ2-2 NA NA TRBV7-6 CASSLMVENTGELFF TGTGCCAGCAGCTTAATGGTGGAGAACACCGGGGAGCTGTTTTTT
TRBJ1-3 NA NA TRBV28 CASSTDSGNTIYF TGTGCCAGCAGCACAGACTCTGGAAACACCATATATTTT
TRBJ2-3 once NA TRBV29-1 CSAQGQPTDTQYF TGCAGCGCCCAAGGACAGCCCACAGATACGCAGTATTTT
TRBJ2-5 NA NA TRBV6-6 CASSYALRGETQYF TGTGCCAGCAGTTACGCACTAAGGGGAGAGACCCAGTACTTC
TRBJ2-7 NA TRBD1 TRBV6-5 CAGARDRGYEQYF TGTGCCGGTGCCCGGGACAGGGGTTACGAGCAGTACTTC
TRBJ1-1 NA NA TRBV27 CASSNPTGFGEAFF TGTGCCAGCAGCAACCCGACAGGTTTCGGTGAAGCTTTCTTT
TRBJ2-5 NA TRBD2 TRBV5-1 CASSLAGGSQETQYF TGCGCCAGCAGCTTGGCCGGGGGGAGCCAAGAGACCCAGTACTTC
TRBJ2-2 NA TRBD1 TRBV6-5 CASSYGTANTGELFF TGTGCCAGCAGTTATGGGACAGCGAACACCGGGGAGCTGTTTTTT
TRBJ2-3 NA TRBD2 TRBV2 CASSEDLAGQYF TGTGCCAGCAGTGAAGATCTAGCGGGGCAGTATTTT
TRBJ2-3 NA NA TRBV7-2 CASSLQGTGTDTQYF TGTGCCAGCAGCTTGCAAGGTACCGGCACAGATACGCAGTATTTT
TRBJ1-6 NA NA TRBV5-1 CASSLESLGRTYNSPLHF TGCGCCAGCAGCTTAGAATCGTTGGGTAGAACGTATAATTCACCCCTCCACTTT
TRBJ2-1 NA NA TRBV7-9 CASSLDAGRSQFF TGTGCCAGCAGCTTAGACGCGGGGCGTAGTCAGTTCTTC
TRBJ1-1 NA TRBD1 TRBV10-2 CASSESIRGQGDTEAFF TGCGCCAGCAGTGAGAGTATTAGGGGACAGGGGGACACTGAAGCTTTCTTT
TRBJ2-5 NA NA TRBV6-6 CASSYRPGTQRETQYF TGTGCCAGCAGTTACCGCCCAGGGACCCAGAGGGAGACCCAGTACTTC
TRBJ1-1 NA NA TRBV7-9 CASSFKGNTEAFF TGTGCCAGCAGCTTCAAGGGGAACACTGAAGCTTTCTTT
TRBJ2-7 NA NA TRBV7-2 CASSIFRDYEQYF TGTGCCAGCAGCATATTCCGGGACTACGAGCAGTACTTC
TRBJ2-7 NA NA TRBV7-2 CASSRDTYEQYF TGTGCCAGCAGCCGAGACACCTACGAGCAGTACTTC